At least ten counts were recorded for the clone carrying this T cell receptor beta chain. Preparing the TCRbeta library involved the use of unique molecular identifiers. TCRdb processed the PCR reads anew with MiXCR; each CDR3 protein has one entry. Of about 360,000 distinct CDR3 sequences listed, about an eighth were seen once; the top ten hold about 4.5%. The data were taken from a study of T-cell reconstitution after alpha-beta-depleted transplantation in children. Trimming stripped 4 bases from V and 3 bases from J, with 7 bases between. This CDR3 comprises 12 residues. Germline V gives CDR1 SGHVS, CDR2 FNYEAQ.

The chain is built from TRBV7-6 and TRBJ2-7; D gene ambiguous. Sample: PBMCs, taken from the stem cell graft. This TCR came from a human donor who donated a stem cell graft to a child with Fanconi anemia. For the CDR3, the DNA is TGTGCCAGCAGCTCCGACCGCTACGAGCAGTACTTC. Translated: CASSSDRYEQYF. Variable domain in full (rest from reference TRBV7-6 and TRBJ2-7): GAGVSQSPRYKVTKRGQDVALRCDPISGHVSLYWYRQALGQGPEFLTYFNYEAQQDKSGLPNDRFSAERPEGSISTLTIQRTEQRDSAMYRCASSSDRYEQYFGPGTRLTVT.